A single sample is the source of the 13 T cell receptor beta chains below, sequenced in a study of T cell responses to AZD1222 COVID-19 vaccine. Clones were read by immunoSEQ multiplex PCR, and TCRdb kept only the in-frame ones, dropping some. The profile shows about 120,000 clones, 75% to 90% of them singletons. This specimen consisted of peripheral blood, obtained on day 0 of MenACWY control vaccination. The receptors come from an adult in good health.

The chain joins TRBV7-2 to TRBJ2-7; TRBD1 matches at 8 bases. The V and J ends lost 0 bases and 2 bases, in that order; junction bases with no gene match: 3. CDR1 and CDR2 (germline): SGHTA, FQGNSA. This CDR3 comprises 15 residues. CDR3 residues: CASSLADRETYEQYF. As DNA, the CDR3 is TGTGCCAGCAGCTTAGCGGACAGGGAAACCTACGAGCAGTACTTC. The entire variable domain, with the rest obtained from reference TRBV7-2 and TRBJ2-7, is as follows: GAGVSQSPSNKVTEKGKDVELRCDPISGHTALYWYRQSLGQGLEFLIYFQGNSAPDKSGLPSDRFSAERTGGSVSTLTIQRTQQEDSAVYLCASSLADRETYEQYFGPGTRLTVT.

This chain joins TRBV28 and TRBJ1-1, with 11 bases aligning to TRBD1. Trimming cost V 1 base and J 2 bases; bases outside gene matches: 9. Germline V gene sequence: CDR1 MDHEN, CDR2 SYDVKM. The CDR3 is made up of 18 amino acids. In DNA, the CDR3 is TGTGCCAGCAGTTTATTTAGTTTCAGGACAGGGGGCAACACTGAAGCTTTCTTT. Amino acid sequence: CASSLFSFRTGGNTEAFF. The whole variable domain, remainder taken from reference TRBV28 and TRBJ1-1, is DVKVTQSSRYLVKRTGEKVFLECVQDMDHENMFWYRQDPGLGLRLIYFSYDVKMKEKGDIPEGYSVSREKKERFSLILESASTNQTSMYLCASSLFSFRTGGNTEAFFGQGTRLTVV.

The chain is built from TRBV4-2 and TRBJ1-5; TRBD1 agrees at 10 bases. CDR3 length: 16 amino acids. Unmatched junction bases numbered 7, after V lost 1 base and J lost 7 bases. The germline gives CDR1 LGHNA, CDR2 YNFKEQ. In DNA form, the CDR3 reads TGTGCCAGCAGCCAAGCCCGTGGGACAGGGGACCAGCCCCAGCATTTT. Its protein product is CASSQARGTGDQPQHF.

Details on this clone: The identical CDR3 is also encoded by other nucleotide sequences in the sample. The CDR3 loop reads CASSADRGGTYEQYF. Here the CDR3 DNA reads TGTGCCAGCAGTGCGGACAGGGGAGGGACTTACGAGCAGTACTTC. The chain uses TRBV6-6 and TRBJ2-7; 9 nucleotides agree with TRBD1. J gave up 4 bases and V 5 bases, and 9 bases lay outside the gene matches. Germline CDR1 is MNHNY and CDR2 is SVGAGI (reference sequence). The CDR3 sequence is 15 residues long.

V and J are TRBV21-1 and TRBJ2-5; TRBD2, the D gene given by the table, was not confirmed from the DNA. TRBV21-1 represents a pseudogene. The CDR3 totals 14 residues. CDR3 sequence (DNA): TGTGCCAGCAGCAAAGCGGGAGGAGGAGAGACCCAGTACTTC. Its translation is CASSKAGGGETQYF.

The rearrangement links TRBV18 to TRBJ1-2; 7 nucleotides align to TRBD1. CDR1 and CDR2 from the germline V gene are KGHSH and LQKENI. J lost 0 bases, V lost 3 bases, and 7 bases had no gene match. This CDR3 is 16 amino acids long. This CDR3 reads CASSPGRGQPNYGYTF. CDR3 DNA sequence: TGTGCCAGCTCACCCGGGAGGGGGCAACCTAACTATGGCTACACCTTC.

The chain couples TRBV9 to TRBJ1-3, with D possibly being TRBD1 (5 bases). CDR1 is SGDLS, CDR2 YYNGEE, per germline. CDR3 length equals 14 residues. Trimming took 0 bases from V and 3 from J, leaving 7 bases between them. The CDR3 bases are TGTGCCAGCAGCGTAGGGGGCTTTGGAAACACCATATATTTT. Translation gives CASSVGGFGNTIYF.

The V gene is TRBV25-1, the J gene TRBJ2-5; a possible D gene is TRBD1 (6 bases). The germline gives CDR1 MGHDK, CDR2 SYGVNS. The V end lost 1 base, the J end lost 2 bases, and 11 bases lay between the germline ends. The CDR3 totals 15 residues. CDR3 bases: TGTGCCAGCAGTGAATTGACAGGATGGCAAGAGACCCAGTACTTC. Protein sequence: CASSELTGWQETQYF.

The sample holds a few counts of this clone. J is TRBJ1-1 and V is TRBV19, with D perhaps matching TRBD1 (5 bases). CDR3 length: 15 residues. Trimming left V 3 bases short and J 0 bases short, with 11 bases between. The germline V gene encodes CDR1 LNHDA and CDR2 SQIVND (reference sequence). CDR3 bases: TGTGCCAGTAGTATGCCAGGGTTCATGAACACTGAAGCTTTCTTT. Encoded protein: CASSMPGFMNTEAFF.

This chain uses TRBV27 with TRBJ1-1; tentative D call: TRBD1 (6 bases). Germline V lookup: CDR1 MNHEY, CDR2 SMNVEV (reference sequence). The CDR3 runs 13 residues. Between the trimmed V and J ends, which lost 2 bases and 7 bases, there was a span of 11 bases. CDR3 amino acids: CASSLQGSGEAFF. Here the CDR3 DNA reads TGTGCCAGCAGTTTACAGGGGTCAGGTGAAGCTTTCTTT.

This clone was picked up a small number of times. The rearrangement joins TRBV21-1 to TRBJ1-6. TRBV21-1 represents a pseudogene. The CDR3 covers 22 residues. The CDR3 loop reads CASSLRGQGQYALSSYNSPLHF. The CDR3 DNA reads TGTGCCAGCAGCCTTCGCGGGCAGGGTCAATACGCACTGAGCTCCTATAATTCACCCCTCCACTTT.

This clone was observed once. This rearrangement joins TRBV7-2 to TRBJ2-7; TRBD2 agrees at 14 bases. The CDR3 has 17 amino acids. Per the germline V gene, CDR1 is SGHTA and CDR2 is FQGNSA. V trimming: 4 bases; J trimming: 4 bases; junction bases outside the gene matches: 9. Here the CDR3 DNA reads TGTGCCAGCAGCTCCCTTTCCGGGACTAGCGGGGGTTACGAGCAGTACTTC. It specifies CASSSLSGTSGGYEQYF.

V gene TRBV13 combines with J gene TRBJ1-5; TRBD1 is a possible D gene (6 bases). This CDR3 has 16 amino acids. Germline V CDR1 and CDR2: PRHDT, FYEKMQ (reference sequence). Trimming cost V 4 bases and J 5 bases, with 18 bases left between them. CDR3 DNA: TGTGCCAGCAGCTGGCCTCTAACGGACAGTCATCAGCCCCAGCATTTT. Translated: CASSWPLTDSHQPQHF. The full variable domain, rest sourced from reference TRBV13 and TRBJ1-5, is AAGVIQSPRHLIKEKRETATLKCYPIPRHDTVYWYQQGPGQDPQFLISFYEKMQSDKGSIPDRFSAQQFSDYHSELNMSSLELGDSALYFCASSWPLTDSHQPQHFGDGTRLSIL.